A single sample is the source of the 26 T cell receptor beta chains below, sequenced in a study of CDR3 diversity in severe acne. TCRdb ran MiXCR on the PCR reads and lists one entry per CDR3 protein. The table lists approximately 90,000 distinct CDR3 sequences, roughly half of them singletons. The sample taken for sequencing was blood. The receptor source for this set is a male donor in good health, serving as a control.

This clonotype was counted once. The genes are TRBV10-1 and TRBJ1-2; 7 positions match TRBD1. This CDR3 has 16 residues. Germline trimming cut 1 base from V and 2 bases from J; bases unmatched to any gene: 7. Per the germline V gene, CDR1 is WNHNN and CDR2 is SYGVQD (reference sequence). This chain's CDR3 is CASSEFPTGKNYGYTF. CDR3 DNA sequence: TGCGCCAGCAGTGAGTTTCCGACAGGGAAAAACTATGGCTACACCTTC.

This clonotype was picked up a small number of times. Germline is not matched at one junction end, which may reflect a read error. V and J are TRBV5-5 and TRBJ2-1; weak D call: TRBD1 (5 bases). The CDR3 runs 14 residues. CDR1 and CDR2 (germline): SGHKS, YYEKEE (reference sequence). The CDR3 DNA is TGTGCCAGCAGCTTGGACAGGTCCTCCAATGAGCAGTTCTTC. Encoded protein: CASSLDRSSNEQFF.

The V and J genes are TRBV20-1 and TRBJ2-3; D may match TRBD1 or TRBD2 (6 bases each). Between the trimmed V and J ends, which lost 1 base and 4 bases, there was a span of 27 bases. This CDR3 spans 19 amino acids. CDR1 is DFQATT, CDR2 SNEGSKA, per germline (reference sequence). In DNA, the CDR3 is TGCAGTGCTAGAGGGAGGGGGTGCTTCTATGCCGGGCGAGCAGATACGCAGTATTTT. Amino acids: CSARGRGCFYAGRADTQYF.

The CDR3 nucleotides are TGTGCCACCAGTGTTTCCAGCACAGATACGCAGTATTTT. Translating gives CATSVSSTDTQYF. V gene TRBV24-1 combines with J gene TRBJ2-3; D unclear. CDR1 and CDR2 (germline): KGHDR, SFDVKD. The CDR3 length is 13 residues. Deletions cut 5 bases from V and 0 bases from J, with 5 bases between.

The chain employs TRBV6-5 and TRBJ2-5, with 9 bases aligning to TRBD2. This CDR3 region has 16 residues. V was pared by 0 bases and J by 5 bases, with 7 bases of the junction left unmatched. In germline, CDR1 is MNHEY, CDR2 SVGAGI. The CDR3: CASSYSGREGQETQYF. Here the CDR3 DNA reads TGTGCCAGCAGTTACTCGGGGCGGGAGGGCCAGGAGACCCAGTACTTC.

CDR3 amino acids: CSVERRELVRGGVTDTQFF. In DNA form, the CDR3 reads TGCAGCGTTGAAAGAAGGGAGCTAGTGCGGGGGGGTGTCACAGATACGCAGTTCTTC. The chain combines TRBV29-1 with TRBJ2-1; 9 positions agree with TRBD2. V shed 2 bases and J 12 bases; nucleotides not matched to a gene: 26. CDR1 SQVTM and CDR2 ANQGSEA come from the germline V gene. This CDR3 has 19 residues.

For the CDR3, the DNA is TGTGCCAGCAGCTTAGGGGTAGCGGGAGGTCCTCATGAGCAGTTCTTC. The encoded protein is CASSLGVAGGPHEQFF. This chain connects TRBV7-2 to TRBJ2-1; 10 nucleotides match TRBD2. From germline, CDR1 is SGHTA and CDR2 FQGNSA. Losses at the gene ends were 1 base for V and 8 bases for J; bases not matched to a gene: 8. CDR3 length: 16 amino acids.

The V gene is TRBV20-1, the J gene TRBJ2-5; 7 bases line up with TRBD2. The V segment lost 3 bases and the J segment 4 bases; nucleotides outside the gene matches: 11. CDR1 is DFQATT and CDR2 is SNEGSKA in the germline V gene (reference sequence). CDR3 length: 15 amino acids. CDR3 in DNA: TGCAGTGCTAGGAGCGAGCGGGATCGGAGAGAGACCCAGTACTTC. As protein: CSARSERDRRETQYF.

The rearrangement links TRBV7-3 to TRBJ2-2; D uncertain. Trimming removed 3 bases from V and 1 base from J, with 9 bases in between. CDR1 is SGHTA and CDR2 is FQGTGA in the germline V gene. The CDR3 is 15 residues long. CDR3 in amino acids: CASSFTAQNTGELFF. CDR3 sequence (DNA): TGTGCCAGCAGCTTTACTGCTCAGAACACCGGGGAGCTGTTTTTT.

The chain joins TRBV20-1 to TRBJ1-5; D not certain. There are 14 residues in the CDR3. The germline CDR1 and CDR2 sequences are DFQATT and SNEGSKA (reference sequence). Trimming removed 3 bases from V and 2 bases from J, with 11 bases in between. The CDR3 DNA reads TGCAGTGCTAGCCTCCAGACGGGCAATCAGCCCCAGCATTTT. This translates into CSASLQTGNQPQHF.

With respect to this clonotype: A much more abundant neighbour one base away suggests this may be a read error. This sequence joins TRBV9 and TRBJ2-2; D perhaps matches TRBD1 (5 bases). Germline loops: CDR1 SGDLS, CDR2 YYNGEE. The CDR3 has 12 amino acids. The V and J ends lost 9 bases and 4 bases respectively, with 10 bases between them. CDR3 sequence reads: CATRASTGELFF. In DNA, the CDR3 is TGTGCCACCAGGGCTAGCACCGGGGAGCTGTTTTTT.

This clonotype has a handful of counts. This chain connects TRBV2 to TRBJ2-5; no clear D gene. Germline loops: CDR1 SNHLY, CDR2 FYNNEI. Trimming took off 7 bases at V and 1 base at J, with 7 bases between the two ends. The CDR3 spans 12 residues. In DNA, the CDR3 is TGTGCCAGCACGGGCAGCCAAGAGACCCAGTACTTC. As protein: CASTGSQETQYF.

This clonotype was counted between two and nine times. The J gene is TRBJ1-6, the V gene TRBV5-4; tentatively, D is TRBD1 (5 bases). This CDR3 spans 16 amino acids. Germline V lookup: CDR1 SGHNT, CDR2 YYREEE (reference sequence). Trimming removed 4 bases from V and 7 bases from J, with 18 bases in between. CDR3 nucleotide sequence: TGTGCCAGCAGCCGCGCTTGGGGGGTTCAGAATTCACCCCTCCACTTT. This sequence encodes CASSRAWGVQNSPLHF.

This chain connects TRBV29-1 to TRBJ1-1; 8 bases map to TRBD1. This CDR3 spans 14 amino acids. V lost 2 bases, J lost 5 bases, and 7 bases stayed unmatched. Germline V gene sequence: CDR1 SQVTM, CDR2 ANQGSEA. The CDR3 bases are TGCAGCGTTGAAACCCGACAGGGGAGAACTGAAGCTTTCTTT. Translation gives CSVETRQGRTEAFF.

V and J are TRBV29-1 and TRBJ1-1; D remains unclear. The germline gives CDR1 SQVTM, CDR2 ANQGSEA. CDR3 length: 13 residues. The V gene lost 8 bases and the J gene lost 3 bases, with 16 bases spanning the gap. CDR3 DNA: TGCAGCTTAGTTCTGGGGTCGGACACTGAAGCTTTCTTT. Protein product: CSLVLGSDTEAFF.

V usage is TRBV4-2 and J usage is TRBJ1-5; D is uncertain. Germline CDR1 reads LGHNA; CDR2 reads YNFKEQ. This CDR3 is built from 13 residues. Between the trimmed V and J ends, which lost 0 bases and 14 bases, there was a span of 14 bases. The DNA for the CDR3 is TGTGCCAGCAGCCAAGAAGGGATGCACTACGAGCATTTT. This sequence encodes CASSQEGMHYEHF.

The table lists this clonotype with a count of one. V and J are TRBV7-9 and TRBJ2-7, with D perhaps assigned TRBD1 or TRBD2 (6 bases each). Germline V gene lookup returns CDR1 SEHNR and CDR2 FQNEAQ (reference sequence). The CDR3 loop spans 17 amino acids. Deletions cut 5 bases from V and 2 bases from J, with 22 bases between. CDR3 DNA sequence: TGTGCCAGCAGCCAAGATTTTTGGGGGGCGGATGCCTACGAGCAGTACTTC. This encodes CASSQDFWGADAYEQYF.

The chain is built from TRBV25-1 and TRBJ1-6, with D hard to call. CDR1 is MGHDK and CDR2 is SYGVNS in the germline V gene. The CDR3 totals 11 residues. V lost 5 bases and J lost 14, with 10 bases in between. CDR3 loop: CASSFPGALHF. CDR3 nucleotides: TGTGCCAGCAGTTTCCCTGGGGCCCTCCACTTT.

Details on this clonotype: Germline is not matched at one junction end, which may reflect a read error. The chain couples TRBV7-8 to TRBJ2-1; D call uncertain. This CDR3 contains 13 residues. Germline V gene lookup returns CDR1 SGHVS and CDR2 FQNEAQ. In DNA form, the CDR3 reads TGTGCTAGCAGATACGAGCGAGACAATGAGCAGTTCTTC. Translation: CASRYERDNEQFF.

The chain has TRBV5-1 and TRBJ2-1; either TRBD1 or TRBD2 may supply D (6 bases each). This CDR3 comprises 16 residues. Deletions cut 0 bases from V and 8 bases from J, with 18 bases between. The germline V gene encodes CDR1 SGHRS and CDR2 YFSETQ. The CDR3 here is CASSLAYGGGSDEQFF. CDR3 in DNA: TGCGCCAGCAGCTTGGCTTACGGGGGCGGAAGCGATGAGCAGTTCTTC.

Ten or more counts support this clonotype. V is TRBV28 and J is TRBJ1-2; no clear D. The CDR3 spans 13 residues. The V and J ends lost 2 bases and 7 bases respectively, with 11 bases between them. Germline loops: CDR1 MDHEN, CDR2 SYDVKM. The CDR3 region is CASSLVILGGYTF. The CDR3 region has the DNA TGTGCCAGCAGTTTAGTTATTCTCGGTGGCTACACCTTC.

V and J are TRBV10-3 and TRBJ2-7, with 13 bases that match TRBD2. Germline CDR1 reads ENHRY; CDR2 reads SYGVKD. There are 15 residues in the CDR3. Germline trimming cut 8 bases from V and 10 bases from J; bases unmatched to any gene: 14. CDR3 DNA sequence: TGTGCCATCGGAAAGGGACTAGCGGGACTGGAGCATCAGTACTTC. This translates into CAIGKGLAGLEHQYF.

Here the CDR3 reads CASRRTGPETQYF. The CDR3 DNA follows: TGTGCCAGCAGAAGGACAGGGCCGGAGACCCAGTACTTC. The rearrangement links TRBV2 to TRBJ2-5; 8 bases agree with TRBD1. CDR1 and CDR2 from the germline V gene are SNHLY and FYNNEI. After removal of 6 bases from V and 5 bases from J, the junction contained 5 bases not matched to a gene. This CDR3 region has 13 residues.

This clonotype was observed many times. The chain joins TRBV29-1 to TRBJ1-2; D may be TRBD1 (5 bases). The germline V and J ends were trimmed by 6 bases and 8 bases, with 28 bases remaining between them. The germline V gene has CDR1 SQVTM and CDR2 ANQGSEA. This CDR3 is 16 amino acids long. CDR3 sequence reads: CSVYSSLRREGAGYTF. The CDR3 DNA reads TGCAGCGTGTACTCCAGCCTGCGGAGGGAAGGGGCGGGCTACACCTTC.

The V and J genes are TRBV12-3 or TRBV12-4 and TRBJ1-1; D gene ambiguous. This CDR3 is 14 amino acids long. The V end lost 3 bases, the J end lost 4 bases, and 12 bases lay between the germline ends. This CDR3 reads CASSFGVGSTEAFF. In DNA form, the CDR3 reads TGTGCCAGCAGTTTCGGGGTAGGATCCACTGAAGCTTTCTTT.

The CDR3 DNA reads as TGCAGCGTCACCCCTTTAAACCCGACAGGAGGTGTTTACGAGCAGTACTTC. Translated, it gives CSVTPLNPTGGVYEQYF. This rearrangement joins TRBV29-1 to TRBJ2-7, with D possibly TRBD1 on 6 matching bases. Germline assignment: CDR1 SQVTM and CDR2 ANQGSEA. This CDR3 has 17 amino acids. V lost 6 bases and J lost 4, with 28 bases in between.